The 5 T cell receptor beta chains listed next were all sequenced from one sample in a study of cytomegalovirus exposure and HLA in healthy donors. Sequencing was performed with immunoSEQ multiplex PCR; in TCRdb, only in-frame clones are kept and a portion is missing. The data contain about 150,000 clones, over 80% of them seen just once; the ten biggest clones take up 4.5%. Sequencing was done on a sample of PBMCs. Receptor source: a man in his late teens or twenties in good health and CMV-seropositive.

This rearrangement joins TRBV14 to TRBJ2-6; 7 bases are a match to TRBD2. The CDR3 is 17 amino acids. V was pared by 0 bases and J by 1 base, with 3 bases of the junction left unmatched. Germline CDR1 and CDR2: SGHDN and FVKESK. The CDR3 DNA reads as TGTGCCAGCAGCCAAGAAAGGGGAGGGTCTGGGGCCAACGTCCTGACTTTC. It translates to CASSQERGGSGANVLTF.

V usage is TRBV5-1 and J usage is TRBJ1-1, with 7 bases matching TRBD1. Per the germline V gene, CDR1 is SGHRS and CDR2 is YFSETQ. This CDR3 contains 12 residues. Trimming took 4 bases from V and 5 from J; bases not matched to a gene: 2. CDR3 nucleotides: TGCGCCAGCAGCGCAGGGGGTACTGAAGCTTTCTTT. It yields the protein CASSAGGTEAFF.

The CDR3 loop reads CASSTDRGSNQPQHF. The CDR3 DNA follows: TGTGCCAGCAGTACCGACAGGGGAAGCAATCAGCCCCAGCATTTT. The chain links TRBV6-5 to TRBJ1-5, with 8 bases aligning to TRBD1. This CDR3 contains 15 residues. Losses at the gene ends were 5 bases for V and 1 base for J; bases not matched to a gene: 4. Germline V CDR1 and CDR2: MNHEY, SVGAGI.

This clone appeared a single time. The CDR3, as DNA: TGTGCCAGCAGCTCCTGGACTAGCGTAAGCACAGATACGCAGTATTTT. Its protein is CASSSWTSVSTDTQYF. The V call is TRBV7-2, the J call TRBJ2-3; 9 nucleotides match TRBD2. Germline CDR1 and CDR2: SGHTA and FQGNSA. The junction had 5 bases not matched to a gene; V was cut back by 4 bases and J by 0 bases. CDR3 length: 16 amino acids.

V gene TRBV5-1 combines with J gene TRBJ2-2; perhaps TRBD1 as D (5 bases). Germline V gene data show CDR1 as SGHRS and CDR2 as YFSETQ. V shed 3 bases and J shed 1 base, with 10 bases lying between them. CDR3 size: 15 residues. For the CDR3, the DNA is TGCGCCAGCAGCTCGGTTACAGGGAACACCGGGGAGCTGTTTTTT. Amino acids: CASSSVTGNTGELFF.